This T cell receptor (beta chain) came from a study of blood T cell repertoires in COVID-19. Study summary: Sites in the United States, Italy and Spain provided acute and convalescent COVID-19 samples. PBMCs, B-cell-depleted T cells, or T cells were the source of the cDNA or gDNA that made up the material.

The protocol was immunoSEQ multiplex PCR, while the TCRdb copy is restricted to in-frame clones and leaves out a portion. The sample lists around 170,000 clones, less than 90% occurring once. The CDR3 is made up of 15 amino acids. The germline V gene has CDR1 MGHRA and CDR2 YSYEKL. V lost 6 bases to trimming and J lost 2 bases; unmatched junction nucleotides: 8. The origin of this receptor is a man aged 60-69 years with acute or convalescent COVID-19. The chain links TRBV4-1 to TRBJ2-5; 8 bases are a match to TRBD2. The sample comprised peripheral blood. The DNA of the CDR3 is TGCGCCAGCAGTCAGGTCGGGGGGGGACAAGAGACCCAGTACTTC. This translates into CASSQVGGGQETQYF.